A single count supports the clone carrying this TCR beta chain. The antigen is undetermined. Peripheral blood samples of 9 to 10 milliliters were drawn from each donor. The data stem from a study of blood T cells in healthy people across ages. Study-wide points: Correlation between TCR beta diversity and naive T cell percentage was strong. Both naive CD4+ cell counts and diversity were greater in long-lived donors than in aged donors. Estimated diversity, derived from one million T cells, was regarded as an underestimate.

Primed by a sample-barcoded 5' primer and a J-beta primer mix, a second PCR proceeded for roughly 7 to 12 cycles. TCRdb used MiXCR to reprocess the 5' RACE reads, holding one entry per CDR3 protein. The sample has roughly 1.4 million distinct CDR3 sequences, almost 60% seen once; the top ten hold roughly 7%. The ends were cut back, 5 bases at V and 4 bases at J, with 18 bases in the middle. Germline loops: CDR1 SEHNR, CDR2 FQNEAQ (reference sequence). CDR3 length: 16 residues. The rearrangement joins TRBV7-9 to TRBJ1-3, with D tentatively TRBD1 (6 bases). The sequence came from a man aged 18-30 years in good health. Material for sequencing was blood. The CDR3 coding sequence is TGTGCCAGCAGCCCCGGTAGGGGGTTATACGGAAACACCATATATTTT. This encodes CASSPGRGLYGNTIYF.